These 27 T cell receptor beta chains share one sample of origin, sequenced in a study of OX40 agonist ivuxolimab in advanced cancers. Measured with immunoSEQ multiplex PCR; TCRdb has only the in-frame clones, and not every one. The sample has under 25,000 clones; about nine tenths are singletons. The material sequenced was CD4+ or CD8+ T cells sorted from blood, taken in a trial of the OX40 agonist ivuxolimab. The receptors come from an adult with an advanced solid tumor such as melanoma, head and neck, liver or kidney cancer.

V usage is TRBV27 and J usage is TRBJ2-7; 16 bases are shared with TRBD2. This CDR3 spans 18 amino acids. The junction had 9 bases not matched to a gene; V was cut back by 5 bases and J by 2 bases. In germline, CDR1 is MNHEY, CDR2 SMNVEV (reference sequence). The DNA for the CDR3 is TGTGCCAGCAGTCCCTTCCTCGGGACTAGCGGGAGGGCCTACGAGCAGTACTTC. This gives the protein CASSPFLGTSGRAYEQYF.

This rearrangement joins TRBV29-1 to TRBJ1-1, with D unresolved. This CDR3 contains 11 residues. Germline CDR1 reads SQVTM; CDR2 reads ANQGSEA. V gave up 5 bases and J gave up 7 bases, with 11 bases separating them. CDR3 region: CSVRPQFEAFF. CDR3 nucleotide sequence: TGCAGCGTTCGGCCCCAGTTTGAAGCTTTCTTT.

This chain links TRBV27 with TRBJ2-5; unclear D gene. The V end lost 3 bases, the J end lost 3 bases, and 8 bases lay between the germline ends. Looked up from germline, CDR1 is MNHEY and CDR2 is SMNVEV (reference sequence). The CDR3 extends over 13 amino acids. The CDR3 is CASSFVGEETQYF. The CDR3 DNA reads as TGTGCCAGCAGTTTTGTGGGTGAAGAGACCCAGTACTTC.

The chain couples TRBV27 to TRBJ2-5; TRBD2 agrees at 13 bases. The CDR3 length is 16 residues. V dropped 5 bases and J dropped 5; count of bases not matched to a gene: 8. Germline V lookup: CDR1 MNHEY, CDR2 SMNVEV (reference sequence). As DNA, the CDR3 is TGTGCCAGCAGTACACGGACTAGCGGGAGCTGGGAGACCCAGTACTTC. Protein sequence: CASSTRTSGSWETQYF.

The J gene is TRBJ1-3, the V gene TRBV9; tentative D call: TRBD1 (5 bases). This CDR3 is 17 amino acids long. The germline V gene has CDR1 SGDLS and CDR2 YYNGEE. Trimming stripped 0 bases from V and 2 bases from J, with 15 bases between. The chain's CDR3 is CASSVAWGLHPGNTIYF. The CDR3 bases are TGTGCCAGCAGCGTAGCCTGGGGCTTGCACCCTGGAAACACCATATATTTT.

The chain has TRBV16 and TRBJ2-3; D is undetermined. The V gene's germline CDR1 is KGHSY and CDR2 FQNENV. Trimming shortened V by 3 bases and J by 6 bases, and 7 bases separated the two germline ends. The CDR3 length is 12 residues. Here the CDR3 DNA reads TGTGCCAGCAGCCACCCACGGGATACGCAGTATTTT. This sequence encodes CASSHPRDTQYF.

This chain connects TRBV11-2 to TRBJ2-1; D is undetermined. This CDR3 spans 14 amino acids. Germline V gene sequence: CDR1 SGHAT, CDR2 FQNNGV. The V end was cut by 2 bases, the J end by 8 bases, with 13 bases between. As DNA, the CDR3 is TGTGCCAGCAGCTTAATGATCCTCTGGGATGAGCAGTTCTTC. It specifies CASSLMILWDEQFF.

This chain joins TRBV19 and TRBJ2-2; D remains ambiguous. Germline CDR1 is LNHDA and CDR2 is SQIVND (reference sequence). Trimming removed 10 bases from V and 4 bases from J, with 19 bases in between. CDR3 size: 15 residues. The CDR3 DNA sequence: TGTGCCATCTACCGGTCGGGTCGGATCACCGGGGAGCTGTTTTTT. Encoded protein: CAIYRSGRITGELFF.

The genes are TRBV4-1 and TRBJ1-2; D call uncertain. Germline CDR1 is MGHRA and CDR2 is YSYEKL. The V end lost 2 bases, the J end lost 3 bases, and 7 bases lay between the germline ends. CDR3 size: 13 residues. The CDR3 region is CASSQNGYYGYTF. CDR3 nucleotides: TGCGCCAGCAGCCAAAACGGCTACTATGGCTACACCTTC.

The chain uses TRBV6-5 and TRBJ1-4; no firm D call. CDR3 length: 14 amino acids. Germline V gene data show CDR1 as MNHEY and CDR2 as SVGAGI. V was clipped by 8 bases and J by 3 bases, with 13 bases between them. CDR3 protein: CASGPLIPNEKLFF. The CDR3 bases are TGTGCCAGCGGGCCCTTAATCCCTAATGAAAAACTGTTTTTT.

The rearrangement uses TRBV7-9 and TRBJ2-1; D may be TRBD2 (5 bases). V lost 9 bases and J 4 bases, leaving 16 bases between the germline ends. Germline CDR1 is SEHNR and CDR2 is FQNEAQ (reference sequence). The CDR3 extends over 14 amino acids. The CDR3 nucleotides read TGTGCCAGTACCCCCGGGAACCCGTACAATGAGCAGTTCTTC. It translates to CASTPGNPYNEQFF.

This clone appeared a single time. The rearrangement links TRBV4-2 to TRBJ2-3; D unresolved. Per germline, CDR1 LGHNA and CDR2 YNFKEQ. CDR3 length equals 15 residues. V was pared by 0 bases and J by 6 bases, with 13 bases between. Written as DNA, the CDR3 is TGTGCCAGCAGCCAAGATTTAATCCCTCGGGATACGCAGTATTTT. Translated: CASSQDLIPRDTQYF.

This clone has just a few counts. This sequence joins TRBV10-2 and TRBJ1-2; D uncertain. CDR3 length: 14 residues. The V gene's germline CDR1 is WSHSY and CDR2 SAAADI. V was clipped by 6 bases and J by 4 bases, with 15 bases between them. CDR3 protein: CASSPRRRAYGYTF. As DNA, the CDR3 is TGCGCCAGCAGCCCACGAAGGAGGGCCTATGGCTACACCTTC.

The CDR3 loop is CASSLSAGQETQYF. The CDR3 nucleotides are TGTGCCAGCAGCTTATCAGCGGGCCAAGAGACCCAGTACTTC. This chain joins TRBV7-2 and TRBJ2-5; the D gene is possibly TRBD2 (6 bases). V was clipped by 2 bases and J by 1 base, with 8 bases between them. The V gene's germline CDR1 is SGHTA and CDR2 FQGNSA. The CDR3 is made up of 14 amino acids.

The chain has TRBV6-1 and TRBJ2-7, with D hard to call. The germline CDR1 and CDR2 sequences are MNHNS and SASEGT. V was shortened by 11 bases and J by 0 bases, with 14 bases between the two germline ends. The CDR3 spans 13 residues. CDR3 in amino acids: CAASEWFSYEQYF. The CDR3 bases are TGTGCCGCCTCCGAATGGTTCTCCTACGAGCAGTACTTC.

The CDR3 spells CASSLEGTDEQYF. The CDR3 coding sequence is TGTGCCAGCAGCTTAGAGGGTACGGACGAGCAGTACTTC. The chain couples TRBV13 to TRBJ2-7; D remains ambiguous. The germline V gene encodes CDR1 PRHDT and CDR2 FYEKMQ (reference sequence). This CDR3 is built from 13 residues. V was cut by 1 base and J by 5 bases, with 9 bases left in between.

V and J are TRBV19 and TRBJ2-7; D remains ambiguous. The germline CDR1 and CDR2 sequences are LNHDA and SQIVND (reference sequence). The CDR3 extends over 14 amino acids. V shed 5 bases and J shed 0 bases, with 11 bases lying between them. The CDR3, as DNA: TGTGCCAGTAGTCTGGCAGGAAGCTCCTACGAGCAGTACTTC. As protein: CASSLAGSSYEQYF.

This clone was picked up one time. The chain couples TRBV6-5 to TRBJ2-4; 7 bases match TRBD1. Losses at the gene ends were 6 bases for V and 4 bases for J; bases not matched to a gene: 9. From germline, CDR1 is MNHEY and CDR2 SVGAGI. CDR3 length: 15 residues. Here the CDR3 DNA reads TGTGCCAGCAGCCCCGGGACAGCGCCTAAAAACATTCAGTACTTC. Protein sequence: CASSPGTAPKNIQYF.

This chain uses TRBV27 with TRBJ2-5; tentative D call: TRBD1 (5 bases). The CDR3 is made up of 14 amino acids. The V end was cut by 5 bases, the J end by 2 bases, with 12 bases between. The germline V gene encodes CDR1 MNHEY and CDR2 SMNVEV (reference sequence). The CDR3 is CASSPVDKQETQYF. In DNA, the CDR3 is TGTGCCAGCAGTCCCGTGGACAAGCAAGAGACCCAGTACTTC.

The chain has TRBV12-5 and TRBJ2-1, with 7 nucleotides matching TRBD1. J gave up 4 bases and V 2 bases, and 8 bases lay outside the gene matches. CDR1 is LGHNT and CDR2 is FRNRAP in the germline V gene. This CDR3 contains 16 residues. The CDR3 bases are TGTGCTAGTGGTTTGTCCCGACAGGGTCCTTACAATGAGCAGTTCTTC. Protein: CASGLSRQGPYNEQFF. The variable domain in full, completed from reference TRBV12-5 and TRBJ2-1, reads DARVTQTPRHKVTEMGQEVTMRCQPILGHNTVFWYRQTMMQGLELLAYFRNRAPLDDSGMPKDRFSAEMPDATLATLKIQPSEPRDSAVYFCASGLSRQGPYNEQFFGPGTRLTVL.

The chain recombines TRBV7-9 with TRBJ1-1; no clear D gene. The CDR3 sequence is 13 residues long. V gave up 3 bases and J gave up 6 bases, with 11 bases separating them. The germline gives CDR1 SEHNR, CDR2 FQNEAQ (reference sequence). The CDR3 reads CASSLGIGPEAFF. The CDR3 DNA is TGTGCCAGCAGCTTGGGGATCGGGCCTGAAGCTTTCTTT.

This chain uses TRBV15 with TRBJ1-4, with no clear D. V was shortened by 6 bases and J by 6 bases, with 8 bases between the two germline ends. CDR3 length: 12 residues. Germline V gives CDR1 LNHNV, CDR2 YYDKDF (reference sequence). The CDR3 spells CATSTFDEKLFF. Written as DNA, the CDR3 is TGTGCCACCAGTACGTTCGATGAAAAACTGTTTTTT.

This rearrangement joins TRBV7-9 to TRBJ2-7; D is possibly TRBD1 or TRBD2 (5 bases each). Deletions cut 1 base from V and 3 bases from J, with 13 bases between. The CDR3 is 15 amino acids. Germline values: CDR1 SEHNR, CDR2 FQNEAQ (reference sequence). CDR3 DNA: TGTGCCAGCAGCTTAGAGGGACGGGGATACTACGAGCAGTACTTC. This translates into CASSLEGRGYYEQYF.

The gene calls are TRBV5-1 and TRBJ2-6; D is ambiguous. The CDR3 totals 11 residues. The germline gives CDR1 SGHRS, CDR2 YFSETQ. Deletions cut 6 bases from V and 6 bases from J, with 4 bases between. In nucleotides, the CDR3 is TGCGCCAGCAAAAAGGCCAACGTCCTGACTTTC. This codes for CASKKANVLTF.

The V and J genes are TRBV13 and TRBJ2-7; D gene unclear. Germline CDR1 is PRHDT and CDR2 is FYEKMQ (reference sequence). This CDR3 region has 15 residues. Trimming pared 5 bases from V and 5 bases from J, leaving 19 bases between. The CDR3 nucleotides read TGTGCCAGCAGCCCATCTGGTATTCGGGCCAACGAGCAGTACTTC. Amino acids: CASSPSGIRANEQYF.

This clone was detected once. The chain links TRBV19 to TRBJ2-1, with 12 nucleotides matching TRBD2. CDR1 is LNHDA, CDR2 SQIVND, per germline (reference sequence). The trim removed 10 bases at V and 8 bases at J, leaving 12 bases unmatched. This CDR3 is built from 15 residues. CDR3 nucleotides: TGTGCCACTCACCTAGGACTAGCGGGAAGGGATGAGCAGTTCTTC. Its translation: CATHLGLAGRDEQFF.

The CDR3 reads CASGGLGKEKLFF. CDR3 nucleotide sequence: TGTGCCAGCGGGGGGCTCGGAAAGGAAAAACTGTTTTTT. V is TRBV10-3 and J is TRBJ1-4; possible D gene TRBD1, 6 bases. This CDR3 comprises 13 residues. V lost 10 bases and J lost 8, with 17 bases in between. Germline V gives CDR1 ENHRY, CDR2 SYGVKD.